This entry is about one T cell receptor (beta chain). Its antigen is unknown. No much larger clone exists at a distance of one base, and base qualities are not known. The record originates from a study of blood T cells in healthy people across ages (dated by TCRdb to between 2015 and 2016). Broadly, across the study: Template switching captured roughly one uniquely barcoded TCR beta cDNA molecule per two T cells in model experiments. The study measured age-related changes in TCR beta repertoire diversity using deep sequencing normalized with unique cDNA molecular identifiers. To avoid experimental bias, donors of different ages were spread randomly across the sequencing lanes. The donors were divided into four age groups: young (average around 15 years), middle-aged (almost 40), aged (around 59) and long-lived (roughly 86). The study analyzed two additional independent replicas of 1 million unique cDNA reads from the same blood draw for two donors, one aged 18 to 30 and one aged 80 or older. What the research found in general, with its limitations: As age increased, observed TCR beta diversity per million T cells dropped in a roughly linear way, and a significant reduction was already evident by age roughly 40. Estimates of total diversity based on one million sequenced T cells were regarded as lower bounds and as underestimates. Because donor CMV infection status was unknown, age-related changes in expanded clonotypes were potentially confounded. Conclusive comparison of naive and antigen-experienced compartments was prevented by the profiling of bulk unsorted PBMCs. Compared with the aged group, the long-lived group had more naive CD4+ T cells, fewer expanded clones and increased TCR diversity, a pattern suggesting age selection. Observed TCR beta diversity correlated strongly with the percentage of naive T cells measured by flow cytometry.

Receptor libraries were prepared by 5' RACE. The second PCR ran for about 7 to 11 cycles and used a J-beta primer mix along with a sample-barcoded 5' primer. A template-switch 5' adaptor carrying 12 random nucleotides introduced a unique molecular identifier onto each TCR beta cDNA molecule. Each sample yielded at least 3 million CDR3-containing paired-end reads. All of the RNA was converted into first-strand cDNA using the Mint cDNA synthesis kit, with a TRBC-specific oligonucleotide serving as the primer. Following uracil-DNA glycosylase treatment, all cDNA underwent a first 18-cycle PCR with the universal primers M1SS and BC2_uni_R. The authors' analysis ran thus. Each sample was normalized by randomly selecting 1 million high-quality reads, each carrying a distinct molecular identifier. Reads sharing molecular identifiers were discarded rather than binned into consensus sequences. MiTCR, with a Q25 quality threshold and the strictest error-elimination algorithm, was used for CDR3 identification, clonotype clustering and error correction. A nonparametric unseen species model with Euler transformation was used to estimate a lower bound on total TCR beta diversity. Clones were called with MiXCR by TCRdb after fastp trimmed the public reads at Q25, and only in-frame beta chains were retained. Entries that share a CDR3 protein sequence are merged under the most common genes and DNA. None of the V and J calls come from the authors' own analysis; TCRdb made them. This sample holds some 1.8 million distinct CDR3 sequences; about 39% were observed only once. Of the sample, about 21% falls within the top ten clones.

The CDR3 numbers 14 residues from cysteine through phenylalanine. Of all the DNA, just the CDR3 is kept, 42 bases in frame from base 1. For CDR1 and CDR2, the germline V gene lists SGHVS and FQNEAQ. Relative to germline, V is missing 5 bases and J is missing 13 bases, with 13 bases of the junction outside any gene match. The roughly 39 donors, aged 6 to 90 years, were systemically healthy Caucasian individuals from Russia. Roughly 11 milliliters of peripheral blood were drawn from each donor into EDTA-treated Vacutainer tubes. Ficoll-Paque density-gradient centrifugation was used to isolate PBMCs, with at least 7 million obtained per sample. Total RNA, at least 6 micrograms per sample, was extracted from PBMCs with Trizol reagent. The percentages of naive CD45RAhigh/CD27high T cells were determined by flow cytometry on a PBMC aliquot from every donor.

Sequenced input: blood. The receptor chain draws on TRBV7-8 and TRBJ2-4; 8 bases in the middle match TRBD1. The receptor's source is a human donor in good health. This receptor carries the CDR3 CASSPDRAPWEQYF. The nucleotide sequence is TGTGCCAGCAGCCCGGACAGGGCCCCTTGGGAGCAGTACTTC.